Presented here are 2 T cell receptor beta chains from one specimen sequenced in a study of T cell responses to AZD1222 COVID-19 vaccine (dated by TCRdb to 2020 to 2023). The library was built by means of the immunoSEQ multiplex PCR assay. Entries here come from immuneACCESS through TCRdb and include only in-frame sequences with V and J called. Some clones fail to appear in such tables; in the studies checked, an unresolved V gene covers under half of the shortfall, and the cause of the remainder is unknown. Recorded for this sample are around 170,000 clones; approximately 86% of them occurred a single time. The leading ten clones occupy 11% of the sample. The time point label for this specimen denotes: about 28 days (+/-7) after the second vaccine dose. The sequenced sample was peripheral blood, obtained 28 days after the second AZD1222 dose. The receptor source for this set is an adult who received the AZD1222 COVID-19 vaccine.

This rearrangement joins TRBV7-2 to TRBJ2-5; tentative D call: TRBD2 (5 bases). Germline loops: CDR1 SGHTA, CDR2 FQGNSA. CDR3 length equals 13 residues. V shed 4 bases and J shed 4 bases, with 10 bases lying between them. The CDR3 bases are TGTGCCAGCAGCTCCCCCCGGGGAGAGACCCAGTACTTC. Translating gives CASSSPRGETQYF.

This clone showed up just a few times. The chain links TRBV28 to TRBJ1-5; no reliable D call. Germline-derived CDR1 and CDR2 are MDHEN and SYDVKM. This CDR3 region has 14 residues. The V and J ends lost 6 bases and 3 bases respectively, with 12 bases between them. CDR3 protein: CASRRGRFNQPQHF. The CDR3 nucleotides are TGTGCCAGCAGACGAGGACGGTTCAATCAGCCCCAGCATTTT.